Listed below are T cell receptor beta chains from one sample, sequenced in a study of T cell repertoires in cytomegalovirus infection. TCRdb used MiXCR to reprocess the reads, holding one entry per CDR3 protein. The table has about 600,000 distinct CDR3 sequences, 20% to 25% seen once. Sequences were obtained from CD8+ T cells from PBMCs. The receptors originated from a human donor in good health (CMV status not recorded). Some clones in this sample may be carry-over from other donors' samples. Both conserved end residues are part of each CDR3. Fields, in order: J gene, clone size, D gene, V gene, CDR3 protein, CDR3 DNA. D genes are given only for firm matches. Clone sizes are given selectively: once, few, many, or a class where the clone is expanded.

J gene: TRBJ2-1; clone size: many; D gene: -; V gene: TRBV12-3/TRBV12-4; CDR3 protein: CASSDRQHGAGYEQFF; CDR3 DNA: TGTGCCAGCAGCGATCGTCAACACGGGGCCGGATATGAGCAGTTCTTC
J gene: TRBJ1-2; clone size: -; D gene: -; V gene: TRBV13; CDR3 protein: CASSSGRTVDPSLYGYTF; CDR3 DNA: TGTGCCAGCAGCTCCGGAAGGACAGTTGATCCCTCACTCTATGGCTACACCTTC
J gene: TRBJ1-5; clone size: few; D gene: -; V gene: TRBV5-1; CDR3 protein: CASSDGLSNQPQHF; CDR3 DNA: TGCGCCAGCAGTGACGGACTTAGCAATCAGCCCCAGCATTTT
J gene: TRBJ1-1; clone size: -; D gene: -; V gene: TRBV20-1; CDR3 protein: CSARVGAGFSHLNTEAFF; CDR3 DNA: TGCAGTGCTAGAGTAGGGGCAGGGTTTTCCCATCTGAACACTGAAGCTTTCTTT
J gene: TRBJ1-4; clone size: -; D gene: -; V gene: TRBV28; CDR3 protein: CASSFSGRVGKLFF; CDR3 DNA: TGTGCCAGCAGTTTCTCGGGGCGGGTAGGAAAACTGTTTTTT
J gene: TRBJ2-1; clone size: -; D gene: -; V gene: TRBV7-3; CDR3 protein: CASNLTGSSYNEQFF; CDR3 DNA: TGTGCCAGCAACTTAACGGGTAGCTCCTACAATGAGCAGTTCTTC
J gene: TRBJ2-5; clone size: few; D gene: -; V gene: TRBV24-1; CDR3 protein: CATSTPGGGQETQYF; CDR3 DNA: TGTGCCACCAGTACTCCAGGGGGGGGCCAAGAGACCCAGTACTTC
J gene: TRBJ2-3; clone size: many; D gene: -; V gene: TRBV11-3; CDR3 protein: CASSFGDHRTDTQYF; CDR3 DNA: TGTGCCAGCAGCTTCGGGGATCACCGCACAGATACGCAGTATTTT
J gene: TRBJ2-3; clone size: -; D gene: -; V gene: TRBV19; CDR3 protein: CASTPLGNTDTQYF; CDR3 DNA: TGTGCCAGTACCCCCCTGGGTAACACAGATACGCAGTATTTT
J gene: TRBJ2-1; clone size: -; D gene: TRBD1; V gene: TRBV12-3/TRBV12-4; CDR3 protein: CASSLPGQRYNEQFF; CDR3 DNA: TGTGCCAGCAGTCTACCGGGACAGCGATACAATGAGCAGTTCTTC
J gene: TRBJ2-7; clone size: -; D gene: -; V gene: TRBV10-3; CDR3 protein: CAISRQGGPDEQYF; CDR3 DNA: TGTGCCATCAGCCGACAGGGAGGCCCAGACGAGCAGTACTTC
J gene: TRBJ1-2; clone size: many; D gene: TRBD1; V gene: TRBV7-9; CDR3 protein: CASNPPDGTGGYTF; CDR3 DNA: TGTGCCAGCAACCCCCCCGACGGGACAGGCGGCTACACCTTC
J gene: TRBJ1-1; clone size: -; D gene: TRBD1; V gene: TRBV28; CDR3 protein: CASKIPGAGGFTEAFF; CDR3 DNA: TGTGCCAGCAAGATTCCCGGGGCAGGGGGTTTCACTGAAGCTTTCTTT
J gene: TRBJ2-1; clone size: -; D gene: TRBD2; V gene: TRBV9; CDR3 protein: CASSTSLAGGPNEQFF; CDR3 DNA: TGTGCCAGCAGCACCTCACTAGCGGGGGGGCCCAATGAGCAGTTCTTC
J gene: TRBJ1-1; clone size: few; D gene: TRBD1; V gene: TRBV7-9; CDR3 protein: CASSWDRGNTEAFF; CDR3 DNA: TGTGCCAGCAGTTGGGACAGGGGGAACACTGAAGCTTTCTTT
J gene: TRBJ1-1; clone size: few; D gene: TRBD1; V gene: TRBV20-1; CDR3 protein: CSASDLTRDRNTEAFF; CDR3 DNA: TGCAGTGCTAGCGATCTTACCCGGGACAGGAACACTGAAGCTTTCTTT
J gene: TRBJ2-3; clone size: many; D gene: -; V gene: TRBV7-6; CDR3 protein: CASSLTRERPTDTQYF; CDR3 DNA: TGTGCCAGCAGCTTAACACGAGAGAGGCCCACAGATACGCAGTATTTT
J gene: TRBJ2-5; clone size: many; D gene: -; V gene: TRBV7-6; CDR3 protein: CASSLAPESRETQYF; CDR3 DNA: TGTGCCAGCAGCTTAGCTCCGGAGTCCAGGGAGACCCAGTACTTC
J gene: TRBJ2-2; clone size: many; D gene: -; V gene: TRBV28; CDR3 protein: CAILAVNTGELFF; CDR3 DNA: TGTGCCATCTTGGCAGTGAACACCGGGGAGCTGTTTTTT
J gene: TRBJ2-2; clone size: many; D gene: TRBD1; V gene: TRBV7-6; CDR3 protein: CASSRPFGTGDPGELFF; CDR3 DNA: TGTGCCAGCAGCCGACCGTTCGGGACAGGCGACCCCGGGGAGCTGTTTTTT
J gene: TRBJ1-1; clone size: few; D gene: -; V gene: TRBV19; CDR3 protein: CASSIWGGPGTEAFF; CDR3 DNA: TGTGCCAGTAGTATATGGGGGGGGCCGGGCACTGAAGCTTTCTTT
J gene: TRBJ1-2; clone size: few; D gene: -; V gene: TRBV29-1; CDR3 protein: CSVDGPGVIGYTF; CDR3 DNA: TGCAGCGTTGATGGTCCAGGGGTGATTGGCTACACCTTC
J gene: TRBJ2-3; clone size: many; D gene: -; V gene: TRBV28; CDR3 protein: CASSPLDPTRIPTDTQYF; CDR3 DNA: TGTGCCAGCAGTCCCCTTGATCCTACCCGGATTCCCACAGATACGCAGTATTTT
J gene: TRBJ2-1; clone size: many; D gene: TRBD2; V gene: TRBV7-3; CDR3 protein: CASSFSASGSNEQFF; CDR3 DNA: TGTGCCAGCAGCTTCTCGGCTAGCGGGAGTAATGAGCAGTTCTTC
J gene: TRBJ1-5; clone size: few; D gene: TRBD1; V gene: TRBV28; CDR3 protein: CASRDTSGGNQPQHF; CDR3 DNA: TGTGCCAGCAGGGATACATCAGGGGGGAATCAGCCCCAGCATTTT
J gene: TRBJ2-1; clone size: many; D gene: -; V gene: TRBV7-9; CDR3 protein: CASSFPLDEQFF; CDR3 DNA: TGTGCCAGCAGCTTCCCCCTTGATGAGCAGTTCTTC
J gene: TRBJ2-1; clone size: -; D gene: TRBD2; V gene: TRBV7-2; CDR3 protein: CANRRASGGRGPYNEQFF; CDR3 DNA: TGTGCCAACAGAAGGGCTAGCGGGGGGCGGGGCCCTTACAATGAGCAGTTCTTC
J gene: TRBJ2-5; clone size: -; D gene: -; V gene: TRBV19; CDR3 protein: CASSSGRIGRQETQYF; CDR3 DNA: TGTGCCAGTAGTTCAGGACGTATTGGGAGGCAAGAGACCCAGTACTTC
J gene: TRBJ1-5; clone size: -; D gene: TRBD1; V gene: TRBV20-1; CDR3 protein: CSARTGRENQPQHF; CDR3 DNA: TGCAGTGCTAGGACAGGGAGGGAGAATCAGCCCCAGCATTTT
J gene: TRBJ2-2; clone size: few; D gene: -; V gene: TRBV12-3/TRBV12-4; CDR3 protein: CASTPAGSIGELFF; CDR3 DNA: TGTGCCAGCACCCCTGCGGGGTCCATCGGGGAGCTGTTTTTT
J gene: TRBJ2-1; clone size: few; D gene: -; V gene: TRBV10-2; CDR3 protein: CASCRDTRYNEQFF; CDR3 DNA: TGCGCCAGCTGCCGGGACACGCGCTACAATGAGCAGTTCTTC
J gene: TRBJ1-1; clone size: -; D gene: -; V gene: TRBV7-9; CDR3 protein: CASREGPNSEAFF; CDR3 DNA: TGTGCCAGCAGAGAAGGCCCCAACTCGGAAGCTTTCTTT
J gene: TRBJ1-1; clone size: -; D gene: -; V gene: TRBV29-1; CDR3 protein: CSYLGGKTEAFF; CDR3 DNA: TGCAGCTATTTAGGGGGTAAGACTGAAGCTTTCTTT
J gene: TRBJ2-7; clone size: many; D gene: -; V gene: TRBV7-2; CDR3 protein: CASSLDSGTRDEQYF; CDR3 DNA: TGTGCCAGCAGCTTAGACTCCGGGACTCGGGACGAGCAGTACTTC
J gene: TRBJ2-2; clone size: -; D gene: -; V gene: TRBV24-1; CDR3 protein: CATINQNTGELFF; CDR3 DNA: TGTGCCACCATTAACCAGAACACCGGGGAGCTGTTTTTT
J gene: TRBJ2-5; clone size: many; D gene: -; V gene: TRBV6-2/TRBV6-3; CDR3 protein: CASRPTSGGPQETQYF; CDR3 DNA: TGTGCCAGTAGGCCCACGTCGGGGGGCCCCCAAGAGACCCAGTACTTC
J gene: TRBJ2-1; clone size: many; D gene: -; V gene: TRBV7-6; CDR3 protein: CASSPYGGPSSYNEQFF; CDR3 DNA: TGTGCCAGCAGTCCGTACGGGGGCCCGAGCTCCTACAATGAGCAGTTCTTC
J gene: TRBJ2-2; clone size: -; D gene: TRBD1; V gene: TRBV9; CDR3 protein: CASSAPRTGDTGELFF; CDR3 DNA: TGTGCCAGCAGCGCTCCGAGGACAGGGGACACCGGGGAGCTGTTTTTT
J gene: TRBJ2-5; clone size: few; D gene: TRBD2; V gene: TRBV6-6; CDR3 protein: CASSYSKAGGQETQYF; CDR3 DNA: TGTGCCAGCAGTTACTCGAAAGCGGGGGGGCAAGAGACCCAGTACTTC
J gene: TRBJ2-1; clone size: few; D gene: TRBD2; V gene: TRBV7-8; CDR3 protein: CASSPRLAGGFF; CDR3 DNA: TGTGCCAGCAGCCCAAGACTAGCGGGGGGATTCTTC
J gene: TRBJ2-7; clone size: many; D gene: -; V gene: TRBV7-8; CDR3 protein: CASKGQSYEQYF; CDR3 DNA: TGTGCCAGTAAGGGGCAAAGCTACGAGCAGTACTTC
J gene: TRBJ2-2; clone size: few; D gene: TRBD2; V gene: TRBV12-3/TRBV12-4; CDR3 protein: CASSRLAGGYTGELFF; CDR3 DNA: TGTGCCAGCAGCCGTCTTGCGGGGGGTTACACCGGGGAGCTGTTTTTT
J gene: TRBJ2-7; clone size: many; D gene: TRBD1; V gene: TRBV7-9; CDR3 protein: CASSQVGQAPLEQYF; CDR3 DNA: TGTGCCAGCAGCCAGGTGGGACAGGCTCCCCTCGAGCAGTACTTC
J gene: TRBJ2-5; clone size: few; D gene: TRBD1; V gene: TRBV14; CDR3 protein: CASSQYTGGFQETQYF; CDR3 DNA: TGTGCCAGCAGCCAATACACAGGGGGTTTCCAAGAGACCCAGTACTTC
J gene: TRBJ2-5; clone size: -; D gene: -; V gene: TRBV7-6; CDR3 protein: CASSRDSGNQETQYF; CDR3 DNA: TGTGCCAGCAGCCGGGACTCCGGGAACCAAGAGACCCAGTACTTC
J gene: TRBJ2-6; clone size: few; D gene: -; V gene: TRBV12-3/TRBV12-4; CDR3 protein: CASSLTRLPGANVLTF; CDR3 DNA: TGTGCCAGCAGTTTAACTAGGCTCCCCGGGGCCAACGTCCTGACTTTC
J gene: TRBJ2-5; clone size: -; D gene: TRBD1; V gene: TRBV9; CDR3 protein: CASSVGTVLQETQYF; CDR3 DNA: TGTGCCAGCAGCGTCGGGACAGTCCTCCAAGAGACCCAGTACTTC
J gene: TRBJ2-2; clone size: many; D gene: TRBD1; V gene: TRBV12-3/TRBV12-4; CDR3 protein: CASSPGQTNTGELFF; CDR3 DNA: TGTGCCAGCAGCCCGGGACAGACGAACACCGGGGAGCTGTTTTTT
J gene: TRBJ2-2; clone size: -; D gene: -; V gene: TRBV24-1; CDR3 protein: CATSDLGAAGELFF; CDR3 DNA: TGTGCCACCAGTGATTTGGGCGCCGCCGGGGAGCTGTTTTTT
J gene: TRBJ2-7; clone size: few; D gene: -; V gene: TRBV14; CDR3 protein: CASSQGRDSYEQYF; CDR3 DNA: TGTGCCAGCAGCCAGGGCAGGGACTCCTACGAGCAGTACTTC
J gene: TRBJ1-2; clone size: -; D gene: -; V gene: TRBV9; CDR3 protein: CASSGIYRELDYGYTF; CDR3 DNA: TGTGCCAGCAGCGGGATATACAGGGAGTTGGACTATGGCTACACCTTC